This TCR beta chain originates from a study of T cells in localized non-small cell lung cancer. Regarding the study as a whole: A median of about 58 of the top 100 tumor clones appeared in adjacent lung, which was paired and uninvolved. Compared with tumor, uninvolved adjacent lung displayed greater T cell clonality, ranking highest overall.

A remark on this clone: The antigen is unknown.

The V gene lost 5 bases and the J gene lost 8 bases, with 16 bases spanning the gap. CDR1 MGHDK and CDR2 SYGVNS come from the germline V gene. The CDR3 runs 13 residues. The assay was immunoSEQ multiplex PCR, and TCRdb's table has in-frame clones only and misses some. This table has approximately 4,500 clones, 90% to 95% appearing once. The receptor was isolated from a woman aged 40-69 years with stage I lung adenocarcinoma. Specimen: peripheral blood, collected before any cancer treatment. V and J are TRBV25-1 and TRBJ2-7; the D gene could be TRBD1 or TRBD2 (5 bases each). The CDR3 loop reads CASSRGAGYKQYF. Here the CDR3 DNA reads TGTGCCAGCAGTAGAGGGGCAGGGTATAAGCAGTACTTC.